Shown below are 28 T cell receptor beta chains from a single sample sequenced in a study of blood T cell repertoires in COVID-19. Repertoires were generated with immunoSEQ multiplex PCR, while TCRdb's copy carries only in-frame clones and drops some. The repertoire holds about 140,000 clones, under 85% seen once, with roughly 1.5% in the top ten. Sequencing was performed on peripheral blood. The receptor source for this set is a human donor in a cohort sampled during active COVID-19.

This clone was detected only a few times. The rearrangement links TRBV27 to TRBJ1-2, with D possibly TRBD1 on 5 matching bases. The germline V gene has CDR1 MNHEY and CDR2 SMNVEV (reference sequence). Between the trimmed V and J ends, which lost 5 bases and 8 bases, there was a span of 12 bases. The CDR3 loop spans 12 amino acids. The DNA for the CDR3 is TGTGCCAGCAGTACGGCAGGGCTCGGCTACACCTTC. The encoded protein is CASSTAGLGYTF.

V and J are TRBV6-1 and TRBJ2-5, with TRBD2 matching over 12 bases. There are 20 residues in the CDR3. V shed 1 base and J 5 bases; nucleotides not matched to a gene: 17. Germline lookup yields CDR1 MNHNS and CDR2 SASEGT. The CDR3 spells CASSEGAGVLLAGGKETQYF. In nucleotides, the CDR3 is TGTGCCAGCAGTGAAGGGGCAGGGGTTTTACTAGCGGGAGGCAAGGAGACCCAGTACTTC.

The J gene is TRBJ2-7, the V gene TRBV20-1; weak D call: TRBD2 (6 bases). Germline CDR1 reads DFQATT; CDR2 reads SNEGSKA (reference sequence). The V gene lost 3 bases and the J gene lost 6 bases, with 15 bases spanning the gap. The length of the CDR3 is 13 residues. The DNA of the CDR3 is TGCAGTGCTAGTAGGACGGGGGTCCCCGAGCAGTACTTC. This gives the protein CSASRTGVPEQYF.

V is TRBV28 and J is TRBJ2-1; D might be TRBD2 (5 bases). Germline V gene data show CDR1 as MDHEN and CDR2 as SYDVKM. V dropped 4 bases and J dropped 2 bases, with 12 bases sitting between them. The CDR3 totals 15 residues. The chain's CDR3 is CASSSRAGPYNEQFF. The DNA of the CDR3 is TGTGCCAGCAGTTCGAGGGCAGGACCCTACAATGAGCAGTTCTTC.

This chain uses TRBV5-1 with TRBJ2-5; D unclear. In germline, CDR1 is SGHRS, CDR2 YFSETQ. V dropped 7 bases and J dropped 2 bases, with 12 bases sitting between them. The CDR3 runs 13 residues. The CDR3 spells CASRPNGQETQYF. The CDR3 nucleotides are TGCGCCAGCCGCCCAAACGGTCAAGAGACCCAGTACTTC.

The chain has TRBV4-2 and TRBJ1-1; 8 positions match TRBD1. Germline V gene data show CDR1 as LGHNA and CDR2 as YNFKEQ. Germline trimming cut 8 bases from V and 1 base from J; bases unmatched to any gene: 6. This CDR3 contains 14 residues. This CDR3 is CASGTGTGNTEAFF. The CDR3 nucleotides are TGTGCCAGCGGAACCGGGACAGGGAACACTGAAGCTTTCTTT.

The chain combines TRBV13 with TRBJ2-1, with unresolved D. The germline V and J ends were trimmed by 5 bases and 1 base, with 12 bases remaining between them. Germline values: CDR1 PRHDT, CDR2 FYEKMQ (reference sequence). This CDR3 spans 15 amino acids. Here the CDR3 reads CASSNYLSSYNEQFF. The CDR3 nucleotides read TGTGCCAGCAGCAACTATCTTAGTTCCTACAATGAGCAGTTCTTC.

The V and J genes are TRBV10-3 and TRBJ2-1; TRBD1 matches 11 bases. CDR1 and CDR2 from the germline V gene are ENHRY and SYGVKD. Trimming at V came to 1 base and at J to 7 bases, leaving 6 bases not matched to a gene. This CDR3 is built from 16 residues. CDR3 sequence reads: CAISELGQGAGNEQFF. The CDR3 nucleotides read TGTGCCATCAGTGAGTTAGGACAGGGGGCGGGGAATGAGCAGTTCTTC.

This clone was counted a single time. This sequence joins TRBV11-1 and TRBJ2-4, with TRBD1 matching over 7 bases. The V gene's germline CDR1 is SGHAT and CDR2 FQDESV (reference sequence). The CDR3 is made up of 16 amino acids. The ends lost 6 bases at V and 0 bases at J; junction bases unmatched: 8. CDR3 region: CASRKEGGEAKNIQYF. The CDR3 DNA follows: TGTGCCAGCAGGAAGGAAGGGGGCGAAGCCAAAAACATTCAGTACTTC.

The chain carries TRBV24-1 and TRBJ2-1; a weak D match, TRBD2 (6 bases). CDR1 is KGHDR and CDR2 is SFDVKD in the germline V gene. Between the trimmed V and J ends, which lost 12 bases and 6 bases, there was a span of 17 bases. The CDR3 contains 13 residues. This chain's CDR3 is CASSSETFNEQFF. CDR3 DNA sequence: TGTGCCTCCTCTAGCGAGACTTTCAATGAGCAGTTCTTC.

V gene TRBV5-1 combines with J gene TRBJ2-5; unclear D gene. CDR1 and CDR2 from the germline V gene are SGHRS and YFSETQ. Deletions cut 1 base from V and 1 base from J, with 8 bases between. This CDR3 contains 14 residues. The CDR3 nucleotides read TGCGCCAGCAGCTTGCAGACTGGCCAAGAGACCCAGTACTTC. Amino acid sequence: CASSLQTGQETQYF.

V is TRBV5-1 and J is TRBJ1-4, with D possibly being TRBD1 (6 bases). This CDR3 comprises 16 residues. Trimming removed 1 base at V and 6 bases at J, with 16 bases between. The V gene's germline CDR1 is SGHRS and CDR2 YFSETQ. Here the CDR3 DNA reads TGCGCCAGCAGCTTGACAGGGCAGGCGTGGCATGAAAAACTGTTTTTT. It specifies CASSLTGQAWHEKLFF.

The chain links TRBV6-5 to TRBJ2-1; D is unclear. V gave up 0 bases and J gave up 8 bases, with 8 bases separating them. The CDR3 spans 13 residues. The germline V gene has CDR1 MNHEY and CDR2 SVGAGI. Here the CDR3 DNA reads TGTGCCAGCAGTTACTCTCTGAGCGATGAGCAGTTCTTC. Amino acids: CASSYSLSDEQFF.

This clone appeared a single time. This sequence joins TRBV5-1 and TRBJ1-1, with D hard to call. Looked up from germline, CDR1 is SGHRS and CDR2 is YFSETQ. V lost 10 bases and J 1 base, leaving 8 bases between the germline ends. The CDR3 has 11 amino acids. CDR3: CARVRNTEAFF. The DNA for the CDR3 is TGCGCCCGGGTCCGGAACACTGAAGCTTTCTTT.

The CDR3 is CASRDMNTEAFF. CDR3 bases: TGTGCCAGTAGGGACATGAACACTGAAGCTTTCTTT. The J gene is TRBJ1-1, the V gene TRBV19, with a possible D match to TRBD1 (5 bases). CDR1 and CDR2 from the germline V gene are LNHDA and SQIVND (reference sequence). The CDR3 runs to 12 residues. The V end lost 6 bases, the J end lost 0 bases, and 5 bases lay between the germline ends.

The rearrangement links TRBV4-1 to TRBJ2-5, with 8 nucleotides matching TRBD1. This CDR3 has 15 amino acids. Looked up from germline, CDR1 is MGHRA and CDR2 is YSYEKL. Unmatched junction bases numbered 7, after V lost 2 bases and J lost 5 bases. The CDR3 loop reads CASSQQTGVRETQYF. Written as DNA, the CDR3 is TGCGCCAGCAGCCAACAGACAGGGGTACGTGAGACCCAGTACTTC.

The V gene is TRBV3-1 (or the pseudogene TRBV3-2), the J gene TRBJ1-1; 8 positions match TRBD1. The CDR3 extends over 16 amino acids. V lost 6 bases, J lost 1 base, and 10 bases stayed unmatched. Germline values: CDR1 LGHDT, CDR2 YNNKEL (reference sequence). CDR3 nucleotide sequence: TGTGCCAGCAGACGAAATACCGGGACAGGGAACACTGAAGCTTTCTTT. Translation gives CASRRNTGTGNTEAFF.

The V and J genes are TRBV6-5 and TRBJ2-1; 8 bases agree with TRBD2. From germline, CDR1 is MNHEY and CDR2 SVGAGI. The V gene end was trimmed by 2 bases and the J gene end by 6 bases; junction bases not matched to a gene: 6. The CDR3 spans 15 residues. The CDR3 sequence: CASSYGAGGLNEQFF. CDR3 bases: TGTGCCAGCAGTTACGGGGCGGGAGGACTCAATGAGCAGTTCTTC.

The J gene is TRBJ1-1, the V gene TRBV14; tentatively, D is TRBD1 (6 bases). The CDR3 spans 16 residues. Germline CDR1 and CDR2: SGHDN and FVKESK. The V end lost 4 bases, the J end lost 3 bases, and 18 bases lay between the germline ends. The CDR3, as DNA: TGTGCCAGCAGCCGCCAGTTGGGGGCCGTGCACACTGAAGCTTTCTTT. Translating it yields CASSRQLGAVHTEAFF.

The chain has TRBV29-1 and TRBJ1-2; TRBD1 matches 8 bases. From germline, CDR1 is SQVTM and CDR2 ANQGSEA. J lost 6 bases, V lost 3 bases, and 6 bases had no gene match. CDR3 length: 13 residues. The CDR3 sequence: CSVDPGGPHGYTF. The CDR3 DNA reads TGCAGCGTTGATCCAGGGGGCCCTCATGGCTACACCTTC.

This chain joins TRBV2 and TRBJ2-5; 8 nucleotides agree with TRBD1. Germline V lookup: CDR1 SNHLY, CDR2 FYNNEI. The CDR3 extends over 14 amino acids. The trim removed 5 bases at V and 7 bases at J, leaving 9 bases unmatched. Here the CDR3 DNA reads TGTGCCAGCAGTACGGACAGGGACTTGGGGACCCAGTACTTC. Its protein is CASSTDRDLGTQYF.

This clone was observed a few times. This chain joins TRBV19 and TRBJ1-2; D is undetermined. Deletions cut 7 bases from V and 8 bases from J, with 20 bases between. Per the germline V gene, CDR1 is LNHDA and CDR2 is SQIVND (reference sequence). This CDR3 region has 14 residues. The CDR3 protein is CASTSEEGFRGYTF. The DNA for the CDR3 is TGTGCCAGTACCAGCGAGGAGGGCTTTAGGGGCTACACCTTC.

This clone was seen only a few times. This chain links TRBV6-1 with TRBJ1-6, with 9 nucleotides matching TRBD1. CDR1 and CDR2 from the germline V gene are MNHNS and SASEGT. CDR3 size: 16 residues. Unmatched junction bases numbered 6, after V lost 4 bases and J lost 5 bases. The CDR3 coding sequence is TGTGCCAGCAGTGGTACAGGGGGCTTTGATAATTCACCCCTCCACTTT. This translates into CASSGTGGFDNSPLHF.

The chain couples TRBV5-1 to TRBJ2-2; no clear D gene. The germline V and J ends were trimmed by 0 bases and 0 bases, with 6 bases remaining between them. Germline lookup yields CDR1 SGHRS and CDR2 YFSETQ. This CDR3 has 15 amino acids. The CDR3 DNA follows: TGCGCCAGCAGCTTGGCCCTAACGAACACCGGGGAGCTGTTTTTT. Protein product: CASSLALTNTGELFF.

The chain links TRBV19 to TRBJ2-7, with D perhaps matching TRBD2 (7 bases). V was pared by 1 base and J by 2 bases, with 12 bases between. There are 15 residues in the CDR3. Germline CDR1 LNHDA, CDR2 SQIVND (reference sequence). In DNA form, the CDR3 reads TGTGCCAGTAGTATAGCCACAGGGAGGGCCTACGAGCAGTACTTC. It codes for CASSIATGRAYEQYF.

This clone was found a few times. The V call is TRBV19, the J call TRBJ1-4; unclear D gene. V lost 6 bases and J 3 bases, leaving 14 bases between the germline ends. The CDR3 covers 15 residues. The germline CDR1 and CDR2 sequences are LNHDA and SQIVND (reference sequence). In DNA form, the CDR3 reads TGTGCCAGTAGCCCTCCCGAGGTTGCTAATGAAAAACTGTTTTTT. Protein product: CASSPPEVANEKLFF.

V is TRBV20-1 and J is TRBJ1-6; D unresolved. V was pared by 3 bases and J by 3 bases, with 15 bases between. This CDR3 has 16 amino acids. Germline values: CDR1 DFQATT, CDR2 SNEGSKA (reference sequence). The CDR3 spells CSASAQNRRYNSPLHF. The CDR3 nucleotides are TGCAGTGCTAGTGCCCAAAACAGACGCTATAATTCACCCCTCCACTTT.

This clone was seen just once. The chain couples TRBV27 to TRBJ2-2; 7 bases line up with TRBD2. Germline lookup yields CDR1 MNHEY and CDR2 SMNVEV (reference sequence). V dropped 3 bases and J dropped 5; count of bases not matched to a gene: 3. This CDR3 is built from 14 residues. The chain's CDR3 is CASSFGSGTGELFF. Here the CDR3 DNA reads TGTGCCAGCAGTTTTGGTAGCGGGACCGGGGAGCTGTTTTTT.